The 29 T cell receptor beta chains below were found in one sample sequenced in a study of monozygotic twins with inflammatory bowel disease. TCRdb re-called the 5' RACE reads, yielding one record per CDR3 amino acid sequence without DNA. The listing contains around 370,000 distinct CDR3 sequences. The specimen was blood. These receptors were collected from a human donor with ulcerative colitis or Crohn's disease, or a healthy co-twin of an affected twin (not recorded which).

The J gene is TRBJ2-5, the V gene TRBV5-4; with no DNA, the TCRdb D assignment of TRBD2 cannot be verified. CDR3 length equals 14 residues. Germline loops: CDR1 SGHNT, CDR2 YYREEE (reference sequence). CDR3 amino acids: CASSLGLNQETQYF.

The CDR3 spells CSARAGGRAFF. V is TRBV20-1 and J is TRBJ1-1; TCRdb selects TRBD1, and the lack of DNA leaves this call unchecked. The germline V gene encodes CDR1 DFQATT and CDR2 SNEGSKA (reference sequence). The CDR3 totals 11 residues.

V is TRBV7-9 and J is TRBJ2-1; absent DNA, TCRdb's TRBD1 call cannot be checked. In germline, CDR1 is SEHNR, CDR2 FQNEAQ (reference sequence). This CDR3 comprises 14 residues. The CDR3 spells CASSFTGGHDEQFF.

V is TRBV20-1 and J is TRBJ2-7. The germline V gene has CDR1 DFQATT and CDR2 SNEGSKA (reference sequence). The CDR3 has 13 amino acids. The CDR3 is CSAHPVGSYEQYF.

The CDR3 protein is CASSPWLSSYNEQFF. The chain links TRBV7-2 to TRBJ2-1; TCRdb's assignment of TRBD1 cannot be checked, as there is no DNA. Per germline, CDR1 SGHTA and CDR2 FQGNSA. This CDR3 contains 15 residues.

The rearrangement uses TRBV6-6 and TRBJ1-2. CDR1 is MNHNY, CDR2 SVGAGI, per germline (reference sequence). CDR3 length: 14 amino acids. The CDR3 here is CASSYPDSGYGYTF.

The chain employs TRBV9 and TRBJ1-1; TCRdb's D call, TRBD1, is unchecked because there is no DNA. The CDR3 length is 13 residues. Germline CDR1 and CDR2: SGDLS and YYNGEE. The CDR3 sequence is CASSPSRGTEAFF.

The V gene is TRBV20-1, the J gene TRBJ2-7; TCRdb's D call of TRBD1 is untestable without DNA. The germline V gene has CDR1 DFQATT and CDR2 SNEGSKA (reference sequence). The CDR3 sequence is 14 residues long. CDR3 sequence reads: CSARYGGMSYEQYF.

The chain joins TRBV27 to TRBJ2-7. This CDR3 comprises 13 residues. The V gene's germline CDR1 is MNHEY and CDR2 SMNVEV (reference sequence). The CDR3 sequence: CASSWAPNYEQYF.

This chain links TRBV7-9 with TRBJ1-1; with no DNA, the TCRdb D assignment of TRBD1 cannot be verified. Germline V gives CDR1 SEHNR, CDR2 FQNEAQ (reference sequence). The CDR3 contains 14 residues. The CDR3 loop reads CASSLWARGPEAFF.

The gene calls are TRBV5-1 and TRBJ1-5; the D call from TCRdb, TRBD1, cannot be confirmed without DNA. Germline assignment: CDR1 SGHRS and CDR2 YFSETQ. The CDR3 length is 14 residues. CDR3 loop: CASSLSGGDQPQHF.

According to its frequency, this clonotype is medium-sized (0.01 to 0.1%). CDR3 residues: CASSFLGTQYF. The chain has TRBV5-6 and TRBJ2-3. The CDR3 has 11 residues. CDR1 SGHDT and CDR2 YYEEEE come from the germline V gene.

The rearrangement links TRBV20-1 to TRBJ2-5; lacking DNA, the TRBD1 call made by TCRdb goes unchecked. Germline V gene lookup returns CDR1 DFQATT and CDR2 SNEGSKA (reference sequence). The CDR3 length is 14 residues. CDR3 in amino acids: CSATSGTAQETQYF.

The chain joins TRBV9 to TRBJ2-2; TCRdb's D call, TRBD1, is unchecked because there is no DNA. Germline V gene data show CDR1 as SGDLS and CDR2 as YYNGEE. There are 15 residues in the CDR3. CDR3 in amino acids: CASSVVGQGDGELFF.

This chain uses TRBV6-5 with TRBJ2-7; the D call of TRBD2 rests on TCRdb alone, since no DNA is present to check it. There are 18 residues in the CDR3. Germline values: CDR1 MNHEY, CDR2 SVGAGI. The chain's CDR3 is CASSYSLPSGGAFHEQYF.

This chain connects TRBV2 to TRBJ2-7; no DNA is available, so the TRBD2 call from TCRdb remains unchecked. CDR1 SNHLY and CDR2 FYNNEI come from the germline V gene. This CDR3 is built from 15 residues. CDR3 residues: CTSSEGVLISGEQYF.

The V gene is TRBV20-1, the J gene TRBJ2-5; lacking DNA, the TRBD2 call made by TCRdb goes unchecked. Germline V gene sequence: CDR1 DFQATT, CDR2 SNEGSKA (reference sequence). This CDR3 has 15 amino acids. CDR3: CSARVPQGLGETQYF.

J is TRBJ2-2 and V is TRBV23-1. TRBV23-1 is marked as an open reading frame, function uncertain. This CDR3 region has 18 residues. This CDR3 is CASSQPYLIEPNTGELFF.

The chain uses TRBV18 and TRBJ2-1. Germline V gene lookup returns CDR1 KGHSH and CDR2 LQKENI. The CDR3 contains 16 residues. CDR3 protein: CASSPRSTTTSGEQFF.

The genes are TRBV5-1 and TRBJ2-2. Germline-derived CDR1 and CDR2 are SGHRS and YFSETQ. CDR3 length: 17 amino acids. CDR3 residues: CASSLGVAVSNTGELFF.

V is TRBV28 and J is TRBJ2-2; no DNA is available, so the TRBD1 call from TCRdb remains unchecked. The germline V gene has CDR1 MDHEN and CDR2 SYDVKM. There are 15 residues in the CDR3. The chain's CDR3 is CASSFRGRMTGELFF. The whole variable domain, filled in from reference TRBV28 and TRBJ2-2, reads DVKVTQSSRYLVKRTGEKVFLECVQDMDHENMFWYRQDPGLGLRLIYFSYDVKMKEKGDIPEGYSVSREKKERFSLILESASTNQTSMYLCASSFRGRMTGELFFGEGSRLTVL.

V is TRBV19 and J is TRBJ2-2; with no DNA, the TCRdb D assignment of TRBD1 cannot be verified. The CDR3 runs 15 residues. CDR1 LNHDA and CDR2 SQIVND come from the germline V gene (reference sequence). This CDR3 reads CASSMRQGITGELFF.

The gene calls are TRBV7-2 and TRBJ2-3; TCRdb outputs TRBD2, but without DNA this stays unchecked. CDR3 length: 13 residues. The germline CDR1 and CDR2 sequences are SGHTA and FQGNSA. The CDR3 loop is CASSSSSSDTQYF.

This chain uses TRBV12-3 or TRBV12-4 with TRBJ1-1. The CDR3 is 13 amino acids. The chain's CDR3 is CASSFSGTTEAFF.

V usage is TRBV20-1 and J usage is TRBJ2-6. Germline values: CDR1 DFQATT, CDR2 SNEGSKA (reference sequence). The CDR3 sequence is 13 residues long. The CDR3 protein is CSASIAGANVLTF.

This sequence joins TRBV9 and TRBJ2-5; TCRdb proposes TRBD1, but this gene call is untestable without DNA. The CDR3 consists of 14 residues. CDR1 and CDR2 from the germline V gene are SGDLS and YYNGEE. CDR3 protein: CASSARQGQETQYF.

The rearrangement links TRBV20-1 to TRBJ2-7; TCRdb's D gene call, TRBD1, goes unchecked for lack of DNA. The CDR3 is 14 residues long. The germline CDR1 and CDR2 sequences are DFQATT and SNEGSKA (reference sequence). CDR3 in amino acids: CSAGNPKPPYEQYF.

The gene calls are TRBV2 and TRBJ1-5. This CDR3 contains 14 residues. The V gene's germline CDR1 is SNHLY and CDR2 FYNNEI. This CDR3 is CASSENWGNQPQHF.

The chain employs TRBV6-5 and TRBJ1-1; TCRdb gives TRBD1 as the D gene, but with no DNA this cannot be confirmed. Germline CDR1 MNHEY, CDR2 SVGAGI. This CDR3 has 15 residues. CDR3 sequence: CASSYSNRANTEAFF.